Listed below are T cell receptor beta chains from one sample, sequenced in a study of blood T cells in healthy people across ages. In TCRdb, the 5' RACE reads were re-called with MiXCR into one record per CDR3 protein. The table shows 1.5 million to 2 million distinct CDR3 sequences, with less than 50% occurring only once. Sequencing input: blood. The receptors stem from a woman aged 40 to 50 in good health. Each CDR3 is given with its conserved first and last residue. D genes are given only for firm matches.

. TRBV9 CASSVDRTDSQYF
TRBD1 TRBV6-5 CASSYSRFGTGGNEQFF
. TRBV7-2 CASSAYRAEEQYF
. TRBV20-1 CSARLSGRVYEQYF
TRBD2 TRBV7-2 CASSLLAGAGEQFF
. TRBV6-5 CASSYSKWGAGANVLTF
. TRBV14 CASSKTIIHEQYF
. TRBV9 CASSRGGSDTQYF
TRBD2 TRBV4-2 CASSPGGSGGYNEQFF
. TRBV4-1 CASSPMGDEQFF
TRBD1 TRBV4-2 CASSQAGQGVNIQYF
. TRBV15 CATSRDTTSLQETQYF
. TRBV5-6 CASSLEPSSSYEQYF